Presented here are 16 T cell receptor beta chains from one specimen sequenced in a study of metastatic and nonmetastatic thyroid tumors. Patients underwent thyroid surgery, and none had received any treatment before it. TCRdb re-called clones via MiXCR from the PCR reads. Seen here are about 43,000 clones, approximately 3% observed once, and the top ten hold approximately 10%. The source material was blood. Receptor source: a female donor with papillary thyroid cancer or a benign thyroid nodule (not recorded which). Some clones in this sample may be carry-over from other donors' samples.

Ten or more counts support this clone. The sample contains more than one DNA sequence encoding this CDR3. The chain couples TRBV5-1 to TRBJ2-1; D is unresolved. V was shortened by 0 bases and J by 3 bases, with 4 bases between the two germline ends. The CDR3 sequence is 13 residues long. Germline-derived CDR1 and CDR2 are SGHRS and YFSETQ. The chain's CDR3 is CASSLGSYNEQFF. CDR3 coding DNA: TGCGCCAGCAGCTTGGGCAGCTACAATGAGCAGTTCTTC.

This clone was detected many times. This may stem from a read error, because a much larger clone lies one nucleotide away. The missing conserved phenylalanine or tryptophan at the end of this CDR3 makes a read error likely. The rearrangement joins TRBV6-1 to TRBJ1-6; D is perhaps TRBD1 (5 bases). CDR1 is MNHNS and CDR2 is SASEGT in the germline V gene. CDR3 size: 14 residues. V gave up 6 bases and J gave up 9 bases, with 15 bases separating them. The CDR3 loop is CASSSGTLSSPLHL. CDR3 in DNA: TGTGCCAGCAGCTCCGGGACCCTTAGTTCACCCCTCCACCTT.

This clone was recorded many times. The chain joins TRBV6-1 to TRBJ2-7, with D tentatively TRBD1 (6 bases). Germline V gives CDR1 MNHNS, CDR2 SASEGT. There are 15 residues in the CDR3. Trimming cost V 0 bases and J 1 base, with 10 bases left between them. CDR3: CASSEARTGSYEQYF. The DNA of the CDR3 is TGTGCCAGCAGTGAAGCGCGTACAGGGTCCTACGAGCAGTACTTC.

This clone has just a few counts. V is TRBV12-3 or TRBV12-4 and J is TRBJ2-5; tentative D call: TRBD2 (7 bases). Trimming shortened V by 7 bases and J by 0 bases, and 15 bases separated the two germline ends. This CDR3 contains 15 residues. CDR3 coding DNA: TGTGCCAGCAAGTGGGGGGGCCGTGACCAAGAGACCCAGTACTTC. This codes for CASKWGGRDQETQYF.

The chain links TRBV5-4 to TRBJ2-3; 7 positions match TRBD2. This CDR3 region has 13 residues. The ends lost 2 bases at V and 5 bases at J; junction bases unmatched: 2. CDR1 SGHNT and CDR2 YYREEE come from the germline V gene (reference sequence). The CDR3 protein is CASSFSGEDTQYF. CDR3 nucleotides: TGTGCCAGCAGCTTCAGCGGGGAAGATACGCAGTATTTT.

J is TRBJ2-3 and V is TRBV27; D possibly matches TRBD1 or TRBD2 (6 bases each). V was shortened by 1 base and J by 3 bases, with 17 bases between the two germline ends. Germline V gene data show CDR1 as MNHEY and CDR2 as SMNVEV (reference sequence). The length of the CDR3 is 17 residues. The CDR3 sequence is CASSLLGPGAGTDTQYF. Written as DNA, the CDR3 is TGTGCCAGCAGTTTATTAGGCCCGGGGGCGGGGACAGATACGCAGTATTTT.

This clone was observed many times. The chain uses TRBV2 and TRBJ2-7, with D unresolved. The CDR3 is made up of 11 amino acids. Germline CDR1 and CDR2: SNHLY and FYNNEI. V lost 7 bases and J 0 bases, leaving 4 bases between the germline ends. CDR3 sequence: CASTSSYEQYF. CDR3 DNA sequence: TGTGCCAGCACGAGCTCCTACGAGCAGTACTTC.

This clone was counted a few times. The V call is TRBV7-9, the J call TRBJ2-3, with D possibly TRBD1 on 6 matching bases. Per the germline V gene, CDR1 is SEHNR and CDR2 is FQNEAQ (reference sequence). The V end lost 5 bases, the J end lost 0 bases, and 15 bases lay between the germline ends. The CDR3 loop spans 16 amino acids. CDR3: CASSQGLDASTDTQYF. CDR3 DNA: TGTGCCAGCAGCCAGGGGTTGGACGCGAGCACAGATACGCAGTATTTT. Full variable domain (rest looked up from reference TRBV7-9 and TRBJ2-3): DTGVSQNPRHKITKRGQNVTFRCDPISEHNRLYWYRQTLGQGPEFLTYFQNEAQLEKSRLLSDRFSAERPKGSFSTLEIQRTEQGDSAMYLCASSQGLDASTDTQYFGPGTRLTVL.

The chain is built from TRBV18 and TRBJ1-1; no firm D call. CDR1 and CDR2 from the germline V gene are KGHSH and LQKENI. The CDR3 is made up of 11 amino acids. V gave up 6 bases and J gave up 8 bases, with 10 bases separating them. The CDR3 is CASSPPREAFF. The CDR3 DNA is TGTGCCAGCTCCCCCCCCAGGGAAGCTTTCTTT.

This chain joins TRBV20-1 and TRBJ2-7, with 11 positions matching TRBD2. The CDR3 has 13 residues. Per germline, CDR1 DFQATT and CDR2 SNEGSKA (reference sequence). V lost 5 bases, J lost 1 base, and 1 base stayed unmatched. The CDR3 sequence: CSAPSGRSYEQYF. DNA for the CDR3: TGCAGTGCTCCTAGCGGGAGGTCCTACGAGCAGTACTTC.

Ten or more counts support this clone. The chain combines TRBV6-6 with TRBJ2-5; TRBD1 agrees at 8 bases. Per the germline V gene, CDR1 is MNHNY and CDR2 is SVGAGI (reference sequence). Trimming removed 0 bases from V and 5 bases from J; junction bases left unmatched: 5. This CDR3 region has 15 residues. Written as DNA, the CDR3 is TGTGCCAGCAGTTACTCAACAGGGGGTGGGGAGACCCAGTACTTC. It codes for CASSYSTGGGETQYF.

The chain couples TRBV7-8 to TRBJ1-3; no clear D gene. CDR1 and CDR2 from the germline V gene are SGHVS and FQNEAQ. V gave up 4 bases and J gave up 4 bases, with 17 bases separating them. This CDR3 has 16 amino acids. In DNA, the CDR3 is TGTGCCAGCAGCTCCTCACCGCGACAAGAGGGAAACACCATATATTTT. Protein product: CASSSSPRQEGNTIYF. The full variable domain, in which reference TRBV7-8 and TRBJ1-3 provide the parts outside the CDR3, is GAGVSQSPRYKVAKRGQDVALRCDPISGHVSLFWYQQALGQGPEFLTYFQNEAQLDKSGLPSDRFFAERPEGSVSTLKIQRTQQEDSAVYLCASSSSPRQEGNTIYFGEGSWLTVV.

This clone was seen repeatedly, ten times or more. This chain links TRBV28 with TRBJ2-7, with a possible D match to TRBD2 (6 bases). The CDR3 consists of 12 residues. Deletions cut 5 bases from V and 5 bases from J, with 10 bases between. Germline V gene sequence: CDR1 MDHEN, CDR2 SYDVKM. The CDR3 reads CASSRLVDEQYF. Here the CDR3 DNA reads TGTGCCAGCAGTCGACTAGTCGACGAGCAGTACTTC.

This clone was seen ten or more times. A much larger clone differs from this one at a single base, so this may be a read error. The chain recombines TRBV10-3 with TRBJ1-2, with TRBD1 identical over 7 bases. Trimming removed 0 bases from V and 6 bases from J; junction bases left unmatched: 13. The CDR3 loop spans 17 amino acids. Germline assignment: CDR1 ENHRY and CDR2 SYGVKD. This CDR3 reads CAISESSPGQNYDGYTF. CDR3 nucleotides: TGTGCCATCAGTGAGTCTAGCCCGGGACAGAACTATGATGGCTACACCTTC.

This clone came up a few times. The chain has TRBV11-3 and TRBJ2-5; 11 positions match TRBD2. This CDR3 has 14 residues. The germline V gene encodes CDR1 SGHNT and CDR2 YENEEA. V was clipped by 6 bases and J by 4 bases; unmatched bases: 4. CDR3 nucleotides: TGTGCCAGCAGTAGCGGGAGGGGGGTAGAGACCCAGTACTTC. As protein: CASSSGRGVETQYF.

This clone ranks as medium-sized. The chain joins TRBV30 to TRBJ1-2; D is possibly TRBD1 (5 bases). The germline V gene has CDR1 GTSNPN and CDR2 SVGIG (reference sequence). This CDR3 comprises 13 residues. V lost 0 bases, J lost 5 bases, and 10 bases lay in between. The chain's CDR3 is CAWSVLEGYGYTF. CDR3 coding DNA: TGTGCCTGGAGTGTACTGGAGGGGTATGGCTACACCTTC.